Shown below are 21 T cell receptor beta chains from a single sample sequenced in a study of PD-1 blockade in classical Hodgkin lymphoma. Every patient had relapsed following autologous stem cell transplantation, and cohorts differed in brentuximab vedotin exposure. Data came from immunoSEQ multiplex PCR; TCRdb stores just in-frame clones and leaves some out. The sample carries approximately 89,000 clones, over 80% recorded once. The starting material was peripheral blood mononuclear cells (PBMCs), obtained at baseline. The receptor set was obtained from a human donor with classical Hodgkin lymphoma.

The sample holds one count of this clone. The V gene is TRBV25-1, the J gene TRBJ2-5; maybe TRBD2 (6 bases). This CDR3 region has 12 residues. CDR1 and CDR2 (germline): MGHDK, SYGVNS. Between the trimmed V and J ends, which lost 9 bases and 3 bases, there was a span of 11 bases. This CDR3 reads CASSGLKETQYF. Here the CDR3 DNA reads TGTGCCAGTTCGGGACTCAAAGAGACCCAGTACTTC.

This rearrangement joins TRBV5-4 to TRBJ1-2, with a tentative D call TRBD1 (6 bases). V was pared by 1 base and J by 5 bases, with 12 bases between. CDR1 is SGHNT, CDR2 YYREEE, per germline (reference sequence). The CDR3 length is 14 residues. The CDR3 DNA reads TGTGCCAGCAGCTTGAAGGGGGTTGGGTATGGCTACACCTTC. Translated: CASSLKGVGYGYTF.

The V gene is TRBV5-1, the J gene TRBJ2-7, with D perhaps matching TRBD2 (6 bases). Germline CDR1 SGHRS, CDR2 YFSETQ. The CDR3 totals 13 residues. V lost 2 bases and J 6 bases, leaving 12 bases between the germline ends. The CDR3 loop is CASSLTGAGEQYF. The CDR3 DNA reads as TGCGCCAGCAGCTTAACGGGAGCGGGCGAGCAGTACTTC.

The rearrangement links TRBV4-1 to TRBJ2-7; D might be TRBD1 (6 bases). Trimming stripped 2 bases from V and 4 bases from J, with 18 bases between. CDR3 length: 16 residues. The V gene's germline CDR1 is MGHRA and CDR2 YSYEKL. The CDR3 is CASSQFPRTDRYEQYF. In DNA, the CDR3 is TGCGCCAGCAGCCAATTTCCCCGGACAGATAGATACGAGCAGTACTTC.

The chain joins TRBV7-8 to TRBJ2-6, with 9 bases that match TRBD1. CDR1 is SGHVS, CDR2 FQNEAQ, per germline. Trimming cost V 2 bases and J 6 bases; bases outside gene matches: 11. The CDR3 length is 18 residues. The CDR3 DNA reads TGTGCCAGCAGCTTAACGGGATACAGGGGGCAAGTGGCCAACGTCCTGACTTTC. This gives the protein CASSLTGYRGQVANVLTF.

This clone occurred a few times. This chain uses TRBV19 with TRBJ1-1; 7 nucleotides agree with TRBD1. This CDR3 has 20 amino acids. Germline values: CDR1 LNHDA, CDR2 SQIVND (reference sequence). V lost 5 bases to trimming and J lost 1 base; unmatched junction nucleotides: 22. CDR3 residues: CASSARDSRIHTGKNTEAFF. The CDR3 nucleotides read TGTGCCAGTAGTGCGCGGGACAGCCGAATTCATACGGGTAAGAACACTGAAGCTTTCTTT.

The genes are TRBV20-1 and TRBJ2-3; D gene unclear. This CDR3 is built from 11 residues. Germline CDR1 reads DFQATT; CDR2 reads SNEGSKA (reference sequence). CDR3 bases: TGCAGCGCCGATTTTCAAGATACGCAGTATTTT. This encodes CSADFQDTQYF.

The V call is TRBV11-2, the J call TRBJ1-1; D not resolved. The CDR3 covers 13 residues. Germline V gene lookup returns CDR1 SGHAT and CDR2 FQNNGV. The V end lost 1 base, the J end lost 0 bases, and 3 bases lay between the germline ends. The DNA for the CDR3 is TGTGCCAGCAGCTTAGCGGTGAACACTGAAGCTTTCTTT. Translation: CASSLAVNTEAFF.

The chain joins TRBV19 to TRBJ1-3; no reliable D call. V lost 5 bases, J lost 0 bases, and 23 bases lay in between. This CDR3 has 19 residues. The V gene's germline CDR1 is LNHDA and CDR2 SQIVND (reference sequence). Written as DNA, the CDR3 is TGTGCCAGTAGTTTCACCGGGATCGGACTACCTTCCTCTGGAAACACCATATATTTT. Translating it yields CASSFTGIGLPSSGNTIYF.

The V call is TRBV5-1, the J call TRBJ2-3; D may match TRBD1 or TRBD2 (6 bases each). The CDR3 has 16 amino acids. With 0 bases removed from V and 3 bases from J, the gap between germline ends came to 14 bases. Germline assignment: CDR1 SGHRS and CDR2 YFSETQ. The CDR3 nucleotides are TGCGCCAGCAGCTTGGAGGGGGGCGCTAGGACAGATACGCAGTATTTT. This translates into CASSLEGGARTDTQYF.

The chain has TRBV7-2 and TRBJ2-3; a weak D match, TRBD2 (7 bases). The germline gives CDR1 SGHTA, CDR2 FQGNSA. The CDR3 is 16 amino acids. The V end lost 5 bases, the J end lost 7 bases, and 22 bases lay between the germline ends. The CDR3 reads CASSANPGGASNTQYF. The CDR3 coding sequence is TGTGCCAGCAGCGCTAACCCTGGGGGGGCCTCAAATACGCAGTATTTT.

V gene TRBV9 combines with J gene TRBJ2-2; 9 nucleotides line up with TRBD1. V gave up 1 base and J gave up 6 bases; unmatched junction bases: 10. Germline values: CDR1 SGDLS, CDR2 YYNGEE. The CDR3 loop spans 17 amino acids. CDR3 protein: CASSVHLQGAVAGELFF. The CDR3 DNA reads TGTGCCAGCAGCGTACACCTACAGGGGGCAGTAGCCGGGGAGCTGTTTTTT.

This chain's CDR3 is CASTYWRQYNEQFF. In nucleotides, the CDR3 is TGTGCCAGCACCTATTGGAGGCAGTACAATGAGCAGTTCTTC. This rearrangement joins TRBV2 to TRBJ2-1, with D maybe TRBD2 (5 bases). V was shortened by 7 bases and J by 4 bases, with 14 bases between the two germline ends. There are 14 residues in the CDR3. Germline CDR1 reads SNHLY; CDR2 reads FYNNEI.

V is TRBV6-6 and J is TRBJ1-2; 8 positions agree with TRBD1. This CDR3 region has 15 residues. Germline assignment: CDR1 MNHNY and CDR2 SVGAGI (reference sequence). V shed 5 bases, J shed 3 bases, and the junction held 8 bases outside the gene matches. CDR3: CASSDRTGRDYGYTF. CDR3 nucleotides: TGTGCCAGCAGTGACCGGACAGGGCGAGACTATGGCTACACCTTC.

CDR3 sequence reads: CASNRDGNQPQHF. The CDR3, as DNA: TGTGCCAGCAACAGGGATGGGAATCAGCCCCAGCATTTT. The V gene is TRBV6-1, the J gene TRBJ1-5; TRBD1 is a possible D gene (6 bases). The germline CDR1 and CDR2 sequences are MNHNS and SASEGT. V lost 7 bases and J 4 bases, leaving 11 bases between the germline ends. The CDR3 has 13 amino acids.

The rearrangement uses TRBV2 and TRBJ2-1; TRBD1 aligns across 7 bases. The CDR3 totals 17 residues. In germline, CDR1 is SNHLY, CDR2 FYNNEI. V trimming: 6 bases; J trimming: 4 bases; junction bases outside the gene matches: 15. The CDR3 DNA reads TGTGCCAGCAGACCGACCATCGGGACAGAGGTATACAATGAGCAGTTCTTC. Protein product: CASRPTIGTEVYNEQFF.

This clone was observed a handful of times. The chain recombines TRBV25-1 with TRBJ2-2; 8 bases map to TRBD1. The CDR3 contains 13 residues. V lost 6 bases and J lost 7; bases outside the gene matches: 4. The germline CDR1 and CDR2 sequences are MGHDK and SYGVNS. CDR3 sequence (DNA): TGTGCCAGCAGACAGGGGGTTGTCGGGGAGCTGTTTTTT. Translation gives CASRQGVVGELFF. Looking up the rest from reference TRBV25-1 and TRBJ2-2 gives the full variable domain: EADIYQTPRYLVIGTGKKITLECSQTMGHDKMYWYQQDPGMELHLIHYSYGVNSTEKGDLSSESTVSRIRTEHFPLTLESARPSHTSQYLCASRQGVVGELFFGEGSRLTVL.

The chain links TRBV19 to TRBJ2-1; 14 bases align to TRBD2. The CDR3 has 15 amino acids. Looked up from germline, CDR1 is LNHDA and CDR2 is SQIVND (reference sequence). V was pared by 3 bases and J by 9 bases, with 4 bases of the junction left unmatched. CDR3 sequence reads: CASSIVTSGRGEQFF. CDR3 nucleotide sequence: TGTGCCAGTAGTATTGTGACTAGCGGGAGGGGTGAGCAGTTCTTC. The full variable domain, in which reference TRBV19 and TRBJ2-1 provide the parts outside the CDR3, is DGGITQSPKYLFRKEGQNVTLSCEQNLNHDAMYWYRQDPGQGLRLIYYSQIVNDFQKGDIAEGYSVSREKKESFPLTVTSAQKNPTAFYLCASSIVTSGRGEQFFGPGTRLTVL.

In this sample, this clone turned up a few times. The CDR3 DNA sequence: TGTGCCAGCAGCTTAGTAGCGGGCGACGACACCGGGGAGCTGTTTTTT. This encodes CASSLVAGDDTGELFF. The chain combines TRBV7-6 with TRBJ2-2; 7 nucleotides line up with TRBD2. The CDR3 extends over 16 amino acids. Looked up from germline, CDR1 is SGHVS and CDR2 is FNYEAQ. Germline trimming cut 1 base from V and 3 bases from J; bases unmatched to any gene: 5.

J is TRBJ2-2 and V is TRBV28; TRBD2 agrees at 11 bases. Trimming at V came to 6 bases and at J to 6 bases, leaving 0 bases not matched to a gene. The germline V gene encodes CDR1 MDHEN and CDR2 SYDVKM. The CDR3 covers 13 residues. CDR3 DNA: TGTGCCAGCAGACTAGCGGGAGCCGGGGAGCTGTTTTTT. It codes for CASRLAGAGELFF.

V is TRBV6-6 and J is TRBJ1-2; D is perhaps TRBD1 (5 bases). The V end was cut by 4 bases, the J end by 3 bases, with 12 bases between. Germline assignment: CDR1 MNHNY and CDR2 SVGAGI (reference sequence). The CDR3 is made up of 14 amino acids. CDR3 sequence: CASSWGRTDYGYTF. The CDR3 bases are TGTGCCAGCAGTTGGGGACGGACGGACTATGGCTACACCTTC.